The clone carrying this T cell receptor (beta chain) was seen a handful of times. Trimming left V 7 bases short and J 1 base short, with 8 bases between. This CDR3 comprises 13 residues. Germline values: CDR1 LNHDA, CDR2 SQIVND (reference sequence). The sample is drawn from a study of PD-L1 blockade in urothelial cancer. Study details: A median blood sample held approximately 150,000 T cells and 80,000 or so unique TCRs.

Profiling relied on immunoSEQ multiplex PCR, and the TCRdb table lists in-frame clones only, not all of them. Among 15,000 to 20,000 clones listed, about four fifths were seen once. The time point: peripheral blood 6 weeks after treatment start. This clonotype was sampled from a man between 50 and 59 years old with urothelial cancer. V gene TRBV19 combines with J gene TRBJ1-5; D uncertain. The sample consisted of PBMCs, taken around atezolizumab (anti-PD-L1) treatment. CDR3 DNA sequence: TGTGCCAGTAACAGAGAAAGCAATCAGCCCCAGCATTTT. Residues: CASNRESNQPQHF.